The clone carrying this T cell receptor (beta chain) was detected only a few times. This CDR3 spans 15 amino acids. Between the trimmed V and J ends, which lost 6 bases and 7 bases, there was a span of 17 bases. Germline V gene lookup returns CDR1 SGHDT and CDR2 YYEEEE. This specimen comes from a study of blood T cell repertoires in COVID-19. Looking at the study overall: The study drew acute and convalescent COVID-19 samples from the United States, Italy and Spain.

The protocol was immunoSEQ multiplex PCR, while the TCRdb copy is restricted to in-frame clones and leaves out a portion. The sample shows 300,000 to 400,000 clones, about 88% of them seen only once. The receptor was derived from a man aged 55 to 70 who had recovered from COVID-19. The material sequenced was PBMCs or T cells enriched from blood (not recorded which). This chain links TRBV5-6 with TRBJ1-6; weak D call: TRBD1 (5 bases). The CDR3 spells CASTSVPRGNSPLHF. CDR3 coding DNA: TGTGCCAGCACCTCGGTACCGCGGGGGAATTCACCCCTCCACTTT.